Following are 8 T cell receptor beta chains from one sample sequenced in a study of CD8 T cells in Susac syndrome. Random hexamers primed reverse transcription of roughly 0.45 to 1 ug RNA. Each CDR3 protein is one row after TCRdb ran MiXCR on the immunoSEQ multiplex PCR reads. Of some 150,000 distinct CDR3 sequences listed, around 94% are singletons. Sequencing was carried out using CD8+ T cells from PBMCs. The receptor set was obtained from a human donor in good health.

This rearrangement joins TRBV7-9 to TRBJ2-3, with D perhaps given as TRBD1 or TRBD2 (5 bases each). V lost 5 bases, J lost 2 bases, and 8 bases lay in between. There are 13 residues in the CDR3. From germline, CDR1 is SEHNR and CDR2 FQNEAQ (reference sequence). Here the CDR3 reads CASSPGPTDTQYF. Here the CDR3 DNA reads TGTGCCAGCAGCCCGGGACCCACAGATACGCAGTATTTT.

The chain carries TRBV24-1 and TRBJ2-2; no definite D call. Germline CDR1 KGHDR, CDR2 SFDVKD. V was trimmed by 9 bases and J by 2 bases, leaving 9 bases between them. The CDR3 has 13 residues. CDR3 amino acids: CATEHSNTGELFF. The DNA of the CDR3 is TGTGCCACCGAACACAGCAACACCGGGGAGCTGTTTTTT.

Only one count was recorded for this clonotype. This chain uses TRBV27 with TRBJ2-7; no clear D gene. The germline gives CDR1 MNHEY, CDR2 SMNVEV (reference sequence). V lost 2 bases and J lost 6, with 11 bases in between. This CDR3 is built from 13 residues. The CDR3 is CASSLGQSREQYF. CDR3 DNA: TGTGCCAGCAGTTTAGGGCAAAGTCGCGAGCAGTACTTC.

The chain couples TRBV29-1 to TRBJ2-1, with 9 bases lining up with TRBD2. The ends lost 1 base at V and 6 bases at J; junction bases unmatched: 10. The germline V gene encodes CDR1 SQVTM and CDR2 ANQGSEA. This CDR3 is 16 amino acids long. The CDR3 bases are TGCAGCGTTGAAGGCGCGGGGGGGGCGCGTTTCAATGAGCAGTTCTTC. Protein product: CSVEGAGGARFNEQFF.

The genes are TRBV30 and TRBJ2-7; TRBD2 aligns across 9 bases. The length of the CDR3 is 14 residues. Germline V gene sequence: CDR1 GTSNPN, CDR2 SVGIG (reference sequence). The V gene end was trimmed by 2 bases and the J gene end by 3 bases; junction bases not matched to a gene: 5. DNA for the CDR3: TGTGCCTGGAGTACAACTAGCGGGTACTACGAGCAGTACTTC. It yields the protein CAWSTTSGYYEQYF.

The V call is TRBV5-4, the J call TRBJ2-7, with 9 bases aligning to TRBD1. The J segment lost 4 bases and the V segment lost 3 bases, leaving 5 bases of the junction unmatched. The germline V gene has CDR1 SGHNT and CDR2 YYREEE (reference sequence). This CDR3 spans 14 amino acids. The CDR3 nucleotides read TGTGCCAGCAGCTCCGGACAGGGGTGGTACGAGCAGTACTTC. It translates to CASSSGQGWYEQYF.

The rearrangement uses TRBV6-2 or TRBV6-3 and TRBJ1-2, with D unclear. Per germline, CDR1 MNHEY and CDR2 SVGEGT. V was pared by 2 bases and J by 5 bases, with 3 bases between. The CDR3 runs 11 residues. The CDR3 is CASSYEYGYTF. CDR3 nucleotides: TGTGCCAGCAGTTACGAGTATGGCTACACCTTC.

V is TRBV9 and J is TRBJ1-1; D not resolved. The CDR3 covers 14 residues. Trimming left V 0 bases short and J 0 bases short, with 6 bases between. Germline V CDR1 and CDR2: SGDLS, YYNGEE. In nucleotides, the CDR3 is TGTGCCAGCAGCGTAGGTTTATTGAACACTGAAGCTTTCTTT. This encodes CASSVGLLNTEAFF.